This T cell receptor (beta chain) was recovered during a study of T-cell reconstitution after alpha-beta-depleted transplantation in children. This clonotype was picked up a small number of times. Library preparation (for TCRbeta) was performed with unique molecular identifiers. TCRdb reprocessed the PCR reads via MiXCR and lists one record per CDR3 protein. The sample includes about 500,000 distinct CDR3 sequences, about 33% of them seen just once. Germline loops: CDR1 MNHNS, CDR2 SASEGT. V shed 3 bases, J shed 5 bases, and the junction held 7 bases outside the gene matches. The CDR3 sequence is 16 residues long.

The material sequenced was PBMCs from the stem cell graft donor, taken from the stem cell graft. The sequence was collected from a human donor who donated a stem cell graft to a child with aplastic anemia. The chain links TRBV6-1 to TRBJ2-2, with 9 bases matching TRBD2. The CDR3 sequence: CASSDSGRTRTGELFF. As DNA, the CDR3 is TGTGCCAGCAGTGACAGCGGGAGGACCCGGACCGGGGAGCTGTTTTTT.